Below are 17 T cell receptor beta chains sequenced from a single sample in a study of breast tumors, draining lymph nodes, adjacent tissues. TCRdb fed the multiplex PCR reads into MiXCR, producing one record per CDR3 protein. Counted here are roughly 70,000 distinct CDR3 sequences, around 43% occurring once; the ten biggest clones make up 8.4%. The specimen was breast tumor tissue. All receptors come from a female donor with breast cancer. Some clones in this sample may be carry-over from other donors' samples.

This clonotype was seen repeatedly, ten times or more. The chain combines TRBV5-8 with TRBJ2-1; 10 bases map to TRBD1. The CDR3 has 16 residues. V lost 1 base to trimming and J lost 3 bases; unmatched junction nucleotides: 4. Germline CDR1 reads SGHTS; CDR2 reads YDEGEE. CDR3 nucleotide sequence: TGTGCCAGCAGCTTGTTTGGGACAGGGGTCTACAATGAGCAGTTCTTC. Its protein product is CASSLFGTGVYNEQFF.

This clonotype was counted at least ten times. This rearrangement joins TRBV15 to TRBJ1-2, with D maybe TRBD1 (6 bases). CDR1 and CDR2 (germline): LNHNV, YYDKDF (reference sequence). CDR3 size: 17 residues. The V end was cut by 0 bases, the J end by 4 bases, with 18 bases between. CDR3 sequence: CATSREYRAKCSYGYTF. The CDR3 nucleotides are TGTGCCACCAGCAGAGAGTACAGGGCAAAGTGTAGCTATGGCTACACCTTC.

Worth noting for this clonotype: This clone may be a read error of a much larger clone one base away. The V and J genes are TRBV20-1 and TRBJ2-4; tentatively, D is TRBD2 (5 bases). Germline CDR1 and CDR2: DFQATT and SNEGSKA (reference sequence). The CDR3 runs to 14 residues. CDR3 residues: CSVTVGVAKTIQYF. The CDR3 coding sequence is TGCAGTGTCACCGTCGGGGTCGCCAAAACCATTCAGTACTTC.

There are many counts of this clonotype. The V gene is TRBV28, the J gene TRBJ2-5; D is ambiguous. Trimming took off 2 bases at V and 2 bases at J, with 9 bases between the two ends. The CDR3 is 14 residues long. Germline values: CDR1 MDHEN, CDR2 SYDVKM. The CDR3 DNA follows: TGTGCCAGCAGTTTAAGTGGGATACAAGAGACCCAGTACTTC. It specifies CASSLSGIQETQYF.

The chain combines TRBV5-6 with TRBJ1-4; no firm D call. From germline, CDR1 is SGHDT and CDR2 YYEEEE. This CDR3 contains 19 residues. Trimming stripped 4 bases from V and 5 bases from J, with 27 bases between. The CDR3 DNA reads as TGTGCCAGCAGCCCCGACCCTGAGTCCGACGAGCAGTACAATGAAAAACTGTTTTTT. Amino acid sequence: CASSPDPESDEQYNEKLFF.

This clonotype was seen at least ten times. The chain uses TRBV4-2 and TRBJ2-1; TRBD2 agrees at 10 bases. V lost 6 bases, J lost 4 bases, and 6 bases stayed unmatched. This CDR3 comprises 15 residues. Germline CDR1 LGHNA, CDR2 YNFKEQ. The CDR3 DNA sequence: TGTGCCAGCAGTAAAGGGACTAGCGCTTACAATGAGCAGTTCTTC. Encoded protein: CASSKGTSAYNEQFF.

This clonotype was seen ten or more times. This sequence joins TRBV5-1 and TRBJ2-2; no clear D. V lost 5 bases and J 0 bases, leaving 11 bases between the germline ends. The CDR3 consists of 15 residues. CDR1 is SGHRS and CDR2 is YFSETQ in the germline V gene. The DNA of the CDR3 is TGCGCCAGCAGGTTAGGTAGAACGAACACCGGGGAGCTGTTTTTT. The encoded protein is CASRLGRTNTGELFF.

In its sample, this clonotype was seen many times. This rearrangement joins TRBV6-5 to TRBJ2-6; no firm D call. Germline CDR1 reads MNHEY; CDR2 reads SVGAGI. The CDR3 runs 12 residues. V dropped 8 bases and J dropped 4 bases, with 6 bases sitting between them. The CDR3 loop reads CASAGGANVLTF. As DNA, the CDR3 is TGTGCCAGCGCCGGGGGGGCCAACGTCCTGACTTTC.

This clonotype has at least ten counts. The J gene is TRBJ1-2, the V gene TRBV10-3; D gene ambiguous. CDR1 is ENHRY, CDR2 SYGVKD, per germline. This CDR3 has 13 amino acids. Trimming removed 5 bases from V and 4 bases from J, with 11 bases in between. This CDR3 reads CAISPSGSYGYTF. CDR3 nucleotides: TGTGCCATCAGTCCCTCCGGGTCCTATGGCTACACCTTC.

The chain couples TRBV9 to TRBJ2-3; D may be TRBD1 (5 bases). The V gene lost 4 bases and the J gene lost 7 bases, with 13 bases spanning the gap. Per the germline V gene, CDR1 is SGDLS and CDR2 is YYNGEE. CDR3 length: 13 amino acids. CDR3 residues: CASSKGALNTQYF. DNA of the CDR3: TGTGCCAGCAGCAAAGGGGCCTTAAATACGCAGTATTTT.

Many counts were recorded for this clonotype. The chain employs TRBV9 and TRBJ2-1; 7 bases match TRBD1. The CDR3 runs 11 residues. Germline V gene lookup returns CDR1 SGDLS and CDR2 YYNGEE. With 3 bases clipped from V and 16 bases from J, the junction kept 7 bases outside the gene matches. The DNA of the CDR3 is TGTGCCAGCAGCGCATTGGGACAGATTTTCTTC. This translates into CASSALGQIFF.

The J gene is TRBJ2-3, the V gene TRBV19; a weak D match, TRBD2 (7 bases). This CDR3 is built from 17 residues. CDR1 and CDR2 (germline): LNHDA, SQIVND (reference sequence). The V gene lost 6 bases and the J gene lost 2 bases, with 21 bases spanning the gap. CDR3 sequence: CASRQRVGGQYTDTQYF. The CDR3, as DNA: TGTGCCAGTAGACAGAGAGTGGGGGGGCAGTACACAGATACGCAGTATTTT.

This clonotype was recorded at least ten times. J is TRBJ2-6 and V is TRBV6-2 or TRBV6-3; no firm D call. Trimming cost V 6 bases and J 4 bases, with 10 bases left between them. Germline V lookup: CDR1 MNHEY, CDR2 SVGEGT. The CDR3 spans 14 residues. DNA of the CDR3: TGTGCCAGCAGAATAATGGGGGGGGCCAACGTCCTGACTTTC. Amino acids: CASRIMGGANVLTF.

About this clonotype itself: A read error may be the cause here, since a much bigger clone is one base away. This chain joins TRBV5-6 and TRBJ2-4; the D gene is possibly TRBD2 (5 bases). CDR3 length equals 13 residues. In germline, CDR1 is SGHDT, CDR2 YYEEEE. The chain's CDR3 is CASRILAKSIQYF. The CDR3 nucleotides read TGTGCCAGCAGGATTCTAGCCAAAAGCATTCAGTACTTC.

This clonotype was found many times. The chain links TRBV7-9 to TRBJ1-2; D unclear. Germline CDR1 reads SEHNR; CDR2 reads FQNEAQ (reference sequence). The CDR3 is 16 amino acids. With 5 bases removed from V and 1 base from J, the gap between germline ends came to 17 bases. The chain's CDR3 is CASSLPIGPHNYGYTF. For the CDR3, the DNA is TGTGCCAGCAGCCTCCCTATCGGACCACATAACTATGGCTACACCTTC. The full variable domain, rest sourced from reference TRBV7-9 and TRBJ1-2, is DTGVSQNPRHKITKRGQNVTFRCDPISEHNRLYWYRQTLGQGPEFLTYFQNEAQLEKSRLLSDRFSAERPKGSFSTLEIQRTEQGDSAMYLCASSLPIGPHNYGYTFGSGTRLTVV.

This clonotype appeared a few times. At one of its ends the junction is not consistent with the germline gene, which may arise from a read error. The genes are TRBV20-1 and TRBJ1-2, with D possibly TRBD1 on 6 matching bases. Germline V gene data show CDR1 as DFQATT and CDR2 as SNEGSKA (reference sequence). This CDR3 region has 13 residues. The CDR3 reads CSAHDDRSYAYAF. The CDR3 DNA follows: TGCAGTGCTCATGATGACAGGTCCTATGCCTACGCCTTC.

In its sample, this clonotype was seen many times. The CDR3 nucleotides are TGTGCCAGCACCCCGTATGCGCTAGCGGGTGACGAGCAGTACTTC. Translated, it gives CASTPYALAGDEQYF. The rearrangement uses TRBV7-8 and TRBJ2-7; 8 nucleotides match TRBD2. CDR1 and CDR2 (germline): SGHVS, FQNEAQ. V was pared by 7 bases and J by 5 bases, with 13 bases of the junction left unmatched. CDR3 length: 15 residues.